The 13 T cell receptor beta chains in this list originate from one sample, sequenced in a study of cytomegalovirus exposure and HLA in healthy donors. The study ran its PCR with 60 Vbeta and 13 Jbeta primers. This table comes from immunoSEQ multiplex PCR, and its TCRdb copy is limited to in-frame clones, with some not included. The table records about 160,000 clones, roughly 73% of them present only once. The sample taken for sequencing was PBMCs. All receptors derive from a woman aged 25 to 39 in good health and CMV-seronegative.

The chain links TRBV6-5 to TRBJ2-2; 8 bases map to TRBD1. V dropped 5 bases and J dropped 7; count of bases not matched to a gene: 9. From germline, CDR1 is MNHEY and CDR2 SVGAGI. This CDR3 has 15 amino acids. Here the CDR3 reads CASSIGQGLGGELFF. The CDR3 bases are TGTGCCAGCAGTATCGGACAGGGCCTCGGCGGGGAGCTGTTTTTT.

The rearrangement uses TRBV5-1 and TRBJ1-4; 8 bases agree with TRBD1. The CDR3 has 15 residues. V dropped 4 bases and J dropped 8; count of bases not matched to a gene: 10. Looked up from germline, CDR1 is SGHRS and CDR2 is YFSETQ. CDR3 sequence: CASSVGQGGYEKLFF. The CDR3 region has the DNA TGCGCCAGCAGCGTCGGACAGGGAGGTTACGAAAAACTGTTTTTT.

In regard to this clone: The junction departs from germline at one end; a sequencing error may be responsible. The CDR3 bases are TGTTCCAGCAGCCCCAGAGGGACAGATGATCAGCCCCAGCATTTT. Protein sequence: CSSSPRGTDDQPQHF. The chain recombines TRBV7-9 with TRBJ1-5; 7 bases match TRBD1. This CDR3 is built from 15 residues. Germline CDR1 and CDR2: SEHNR and FQNEAQ (reference sequence).

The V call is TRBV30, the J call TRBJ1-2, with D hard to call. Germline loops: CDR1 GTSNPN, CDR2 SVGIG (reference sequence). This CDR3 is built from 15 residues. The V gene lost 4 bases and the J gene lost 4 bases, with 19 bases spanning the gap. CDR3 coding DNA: TGTGCCTGGACCTTGGCAGGATCGGCCCCCTATGGCTACACCTTC. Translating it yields CAWTLAGSAPYGYTF.

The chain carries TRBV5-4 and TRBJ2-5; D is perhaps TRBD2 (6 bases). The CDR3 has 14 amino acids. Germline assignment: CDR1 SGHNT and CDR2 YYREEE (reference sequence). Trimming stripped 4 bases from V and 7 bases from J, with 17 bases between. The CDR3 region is CASSPRTLGGTQYF. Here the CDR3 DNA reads TGTGCCAGCAGCCCGAGGACGCTCGGGGGGACCCAGTACTTC.

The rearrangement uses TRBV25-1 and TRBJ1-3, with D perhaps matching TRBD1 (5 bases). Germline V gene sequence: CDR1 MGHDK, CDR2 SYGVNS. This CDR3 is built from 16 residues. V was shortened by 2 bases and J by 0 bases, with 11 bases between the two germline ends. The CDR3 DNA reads TGTGCCAGCAGTGAAACCAGGGTAACCTCTGGAAACACCATATATTTT. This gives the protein CASSETRVTSGNTIYF. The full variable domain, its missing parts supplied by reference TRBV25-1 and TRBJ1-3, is EADIYQTPRYLVIGTGKKITLECSQTMGHDKMYWYQQDPGMELHLIHYSYGVNSTEKGDLSSESTVSRIRTEHFPLTLESARPSHTSQYLCASSETRVTSGNTIYFGEGSWLTVV.

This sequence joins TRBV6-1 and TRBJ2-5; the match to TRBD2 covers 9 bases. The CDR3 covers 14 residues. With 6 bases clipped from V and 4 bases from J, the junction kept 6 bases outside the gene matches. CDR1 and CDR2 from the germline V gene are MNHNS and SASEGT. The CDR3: CASSRLAGIETQYF. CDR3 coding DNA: TGTGCCAGCAGCCGGCTAGCGGGGATAGAGACCCAGTACTTC.

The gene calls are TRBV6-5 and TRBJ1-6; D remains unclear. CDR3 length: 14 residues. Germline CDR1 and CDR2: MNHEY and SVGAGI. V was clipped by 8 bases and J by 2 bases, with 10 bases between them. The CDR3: CASSPRTYNSPLHF. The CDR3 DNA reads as TGTGCCAGCTCCCCGAGGACCTATAATTCACCCCTCCACTTT.

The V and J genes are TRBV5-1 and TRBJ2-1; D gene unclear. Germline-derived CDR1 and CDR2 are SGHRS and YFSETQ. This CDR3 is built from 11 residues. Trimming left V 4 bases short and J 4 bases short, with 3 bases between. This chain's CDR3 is CASSEYNEQFF. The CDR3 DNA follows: TGCGCCAGCAGCGAGTACAATGAGCAGTTCTTC. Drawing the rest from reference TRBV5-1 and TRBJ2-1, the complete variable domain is KAGVTQTPRYLIKTRGQQVTLSCSPISGHRSVSWYQQTPGQGLQFLFEYFSETQRNKGNFPGRFSGRQFSNSRSEMNVSTLELGDSALYLCASSEYNEQFFGPGTRLTVL.

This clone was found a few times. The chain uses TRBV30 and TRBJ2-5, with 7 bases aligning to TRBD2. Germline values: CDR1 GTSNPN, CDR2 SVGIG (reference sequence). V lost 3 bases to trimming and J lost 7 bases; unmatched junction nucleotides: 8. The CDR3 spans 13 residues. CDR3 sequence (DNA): TGTGCCTGGAGCGGGATTTGGGAGGGGACCCAGTACTTC. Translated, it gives CAWSGIWEGTQYF.

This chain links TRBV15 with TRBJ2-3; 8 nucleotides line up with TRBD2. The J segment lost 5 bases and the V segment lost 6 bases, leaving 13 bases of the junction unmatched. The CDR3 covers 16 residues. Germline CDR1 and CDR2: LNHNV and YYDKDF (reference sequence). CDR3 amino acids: CATRGELRGVKDTQYF. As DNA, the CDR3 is TGTGCCACCAGAGGCGAGCTGCGGGGGGTGAAAGATACGCAGTATTTT.

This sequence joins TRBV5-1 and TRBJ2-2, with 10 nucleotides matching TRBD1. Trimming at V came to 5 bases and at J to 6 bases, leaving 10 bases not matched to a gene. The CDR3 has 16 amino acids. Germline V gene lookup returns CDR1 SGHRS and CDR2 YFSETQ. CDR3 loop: CASRKPGQGFAGELFF. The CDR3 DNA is TGCGCCAGCAGGAAGCCGGGACAGGGGTTCGCCGGGGAGCTGTTTTTT. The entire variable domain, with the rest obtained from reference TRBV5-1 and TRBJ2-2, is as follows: KAGVTQTPRYLIKTRGQQVTLSCSPISGHRSVSWYQQTPGQGLQFLFEYFSETQRNKGNFPGRFSGRQFSNSRSEMNVSTLELGDSALYLCASRKPGQGFAGELFFGEGSRLTVL.

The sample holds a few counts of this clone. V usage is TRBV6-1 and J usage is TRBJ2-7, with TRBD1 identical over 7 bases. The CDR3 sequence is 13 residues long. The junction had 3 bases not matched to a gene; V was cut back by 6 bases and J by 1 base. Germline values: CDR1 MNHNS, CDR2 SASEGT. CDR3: CASRGQDSYEQYF. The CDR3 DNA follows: TGTGCCAGCAGAGGACAGGATTCCTACGAGCAGTACTTC.